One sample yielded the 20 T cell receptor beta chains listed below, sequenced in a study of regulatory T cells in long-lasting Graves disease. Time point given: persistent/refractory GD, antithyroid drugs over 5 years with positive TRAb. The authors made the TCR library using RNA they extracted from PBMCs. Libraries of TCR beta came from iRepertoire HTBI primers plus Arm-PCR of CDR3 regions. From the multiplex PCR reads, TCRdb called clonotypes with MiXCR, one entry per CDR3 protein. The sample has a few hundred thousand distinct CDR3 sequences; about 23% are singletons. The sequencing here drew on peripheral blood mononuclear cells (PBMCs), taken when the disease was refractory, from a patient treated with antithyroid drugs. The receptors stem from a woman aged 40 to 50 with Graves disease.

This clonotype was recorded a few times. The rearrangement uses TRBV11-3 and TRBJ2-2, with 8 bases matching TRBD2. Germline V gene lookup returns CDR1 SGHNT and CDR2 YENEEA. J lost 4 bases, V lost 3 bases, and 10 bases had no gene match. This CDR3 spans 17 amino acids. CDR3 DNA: TGTGCCAGCAGCTTTCGGGGCGGGAGGCCCGGCACCGGGGAGCTGTTTTTT. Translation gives CASSFRGGRPGTGELFF.

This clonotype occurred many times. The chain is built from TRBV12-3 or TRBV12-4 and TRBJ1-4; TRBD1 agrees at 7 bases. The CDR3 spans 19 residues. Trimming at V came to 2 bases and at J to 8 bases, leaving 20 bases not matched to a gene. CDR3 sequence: CASSLRLRTGVTIGEKLFF. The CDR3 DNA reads TGTGCCAGCAGTTTAAGATTAAGGACAGGCGTGACTATTGGGGAAAAACTGTTTTTT.

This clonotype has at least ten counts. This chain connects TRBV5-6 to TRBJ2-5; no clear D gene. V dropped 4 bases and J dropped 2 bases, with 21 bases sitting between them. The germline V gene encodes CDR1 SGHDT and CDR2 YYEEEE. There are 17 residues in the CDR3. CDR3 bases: TGTGCCAGCAGCCCCCCTCCCGTTGTACTCGGTCAAGAGACCCAGTACTTC. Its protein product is CASSPPPVVLGQETQYF.

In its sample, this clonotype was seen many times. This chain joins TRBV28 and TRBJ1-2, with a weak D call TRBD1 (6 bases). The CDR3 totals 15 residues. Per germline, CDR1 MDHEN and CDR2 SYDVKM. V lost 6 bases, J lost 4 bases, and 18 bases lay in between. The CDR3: CASSSGAEVPYGYTF. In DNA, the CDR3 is TGTGCCAGCAGCTCAGGGGCGGAAGTACCCTATGGCTACACCTTC.

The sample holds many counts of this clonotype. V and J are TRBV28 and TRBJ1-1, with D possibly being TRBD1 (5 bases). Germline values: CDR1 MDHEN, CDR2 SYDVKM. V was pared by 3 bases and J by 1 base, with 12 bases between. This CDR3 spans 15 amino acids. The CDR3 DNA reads TGTGCCAGCAGTTTGGGGGGAAGTAGGAACACTGAAGCTTTCTTT. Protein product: CASSLGGSRNTEAFF.

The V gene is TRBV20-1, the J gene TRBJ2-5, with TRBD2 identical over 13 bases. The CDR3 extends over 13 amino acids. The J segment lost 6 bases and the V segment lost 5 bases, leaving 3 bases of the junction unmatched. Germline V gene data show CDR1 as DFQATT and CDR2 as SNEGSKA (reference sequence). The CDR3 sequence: CSARTSGSKTQYF. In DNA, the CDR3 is TGCAGTGCTCGGACTAGCGGGAGTAAGACCCAGTACTTC.

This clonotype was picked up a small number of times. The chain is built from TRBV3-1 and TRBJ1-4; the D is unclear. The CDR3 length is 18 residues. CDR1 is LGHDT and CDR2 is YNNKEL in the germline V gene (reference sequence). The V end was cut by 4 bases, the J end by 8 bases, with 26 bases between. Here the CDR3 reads CASSLRAGGFAFPEKLFF. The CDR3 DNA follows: TGTGCCAGCAGCCTCCGGGCCGGCGGTTTTGCGTTCCCGGAAAAACTGTTTTTT.

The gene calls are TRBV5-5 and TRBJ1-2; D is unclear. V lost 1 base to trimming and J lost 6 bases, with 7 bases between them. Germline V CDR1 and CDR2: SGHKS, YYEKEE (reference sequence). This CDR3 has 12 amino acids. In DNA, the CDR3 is TGTGCCAGCAGCTTGACAGCTAATGGCTACACCTTC. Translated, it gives CASSLTANGYTF. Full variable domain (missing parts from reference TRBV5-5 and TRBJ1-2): DAGVTQSPTHLIKTRGQQVTLRCSPISGHKSVSWYQQVLGQGPQFIFQYYEKEERGRGNFPDRFSARQFPNYSSELNVNALLLGDSALYLCASSLTANGYTFGSGTRLTVV.

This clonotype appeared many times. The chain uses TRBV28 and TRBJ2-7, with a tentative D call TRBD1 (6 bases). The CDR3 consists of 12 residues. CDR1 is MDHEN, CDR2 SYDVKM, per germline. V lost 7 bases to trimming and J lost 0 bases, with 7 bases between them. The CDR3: CASKDSSYEQYF. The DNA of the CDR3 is TGTGCCAGCAAGGACAGCTCCTACGAGCAGTACTTC.

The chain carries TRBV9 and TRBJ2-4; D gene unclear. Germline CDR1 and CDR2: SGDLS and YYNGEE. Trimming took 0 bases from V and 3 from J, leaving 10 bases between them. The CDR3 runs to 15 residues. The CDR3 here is CASSVGKGSKNIQYF. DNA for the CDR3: TGTGCCAGCAGCGTAGGAAAGGGCAGCAAAAACATTCAGTACTTC.

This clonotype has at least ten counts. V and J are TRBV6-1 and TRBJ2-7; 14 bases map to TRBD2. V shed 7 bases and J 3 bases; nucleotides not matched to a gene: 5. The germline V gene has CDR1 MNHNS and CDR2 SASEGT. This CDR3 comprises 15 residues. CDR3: CASNSGTSGSYEQYF. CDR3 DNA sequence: TGTGCCAGCAATTCCGGGACTAGCGGGAGCTACGAGCAGTACTTC.

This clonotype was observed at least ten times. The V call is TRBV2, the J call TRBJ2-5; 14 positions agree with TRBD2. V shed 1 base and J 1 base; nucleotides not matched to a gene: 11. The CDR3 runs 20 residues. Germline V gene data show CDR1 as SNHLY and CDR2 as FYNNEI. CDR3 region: CASSEVPGTSGRGVQETQYF. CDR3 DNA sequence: TGTGCCAGCAGTGAAGTTCCTGGGACTAGCGGGAGAGGGGTCCAAGAGACCCAGTACTTC.

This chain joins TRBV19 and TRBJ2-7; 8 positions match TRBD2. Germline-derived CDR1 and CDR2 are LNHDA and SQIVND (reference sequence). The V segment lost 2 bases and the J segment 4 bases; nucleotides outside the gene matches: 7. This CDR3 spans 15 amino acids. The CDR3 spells CASSIRAGGAYEQYF. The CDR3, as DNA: TGTGCCAGTAGTATAAGGGCGGGAGGAGCATACGAGCAGTACTTC.

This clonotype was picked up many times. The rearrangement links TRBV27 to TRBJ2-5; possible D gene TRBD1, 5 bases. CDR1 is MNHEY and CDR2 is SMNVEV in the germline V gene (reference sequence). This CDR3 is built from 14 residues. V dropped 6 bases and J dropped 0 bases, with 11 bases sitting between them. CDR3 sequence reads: CASSPDTYQETQYF. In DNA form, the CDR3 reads TGTGCCAGCAGCCCGGACACGTACCAAGAGACCCAGTACTTC.

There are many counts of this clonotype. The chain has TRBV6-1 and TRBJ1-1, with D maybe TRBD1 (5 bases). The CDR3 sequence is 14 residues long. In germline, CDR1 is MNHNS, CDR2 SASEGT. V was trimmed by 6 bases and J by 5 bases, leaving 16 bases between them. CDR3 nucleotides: TGTGCCAGCAGGTTCGGGGCTCGTGGAACTGAAGCTTTCTTT. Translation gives CASRFGARGTEAFF.

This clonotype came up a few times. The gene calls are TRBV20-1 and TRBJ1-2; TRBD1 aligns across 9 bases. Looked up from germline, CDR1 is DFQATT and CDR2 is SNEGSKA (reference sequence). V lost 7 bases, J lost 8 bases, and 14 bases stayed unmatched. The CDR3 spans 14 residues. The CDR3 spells CSVGQGRPLSGYTF. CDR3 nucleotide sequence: TGCAGTGTGGGACAGGGTCGCCCCTTGTCGGGCTACACCTTC.

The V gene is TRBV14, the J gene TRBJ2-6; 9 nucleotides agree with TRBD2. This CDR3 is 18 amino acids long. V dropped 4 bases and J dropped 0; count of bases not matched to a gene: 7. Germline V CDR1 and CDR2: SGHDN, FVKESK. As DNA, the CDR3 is TGTGCCAGCAGCCCCGCGGGACTAGCTTTCTCTGGGGCCAACGTCCTGACTTTC. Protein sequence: CASSPAGLAFSGANVLTF.

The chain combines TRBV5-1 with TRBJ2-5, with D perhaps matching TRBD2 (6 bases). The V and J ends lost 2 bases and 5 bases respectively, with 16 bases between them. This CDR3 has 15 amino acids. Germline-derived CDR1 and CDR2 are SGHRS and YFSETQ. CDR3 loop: CASSFTRGGLETQYF. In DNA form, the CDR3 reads TGCGCCAGCAGCTTCACCCGCGGAGGGCTTGAGACCCAGTACTTC.

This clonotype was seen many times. CDR3 in DNA: TGTGCCAGCAGTTATGTCGCGGCCTCCTACGAGCAGTACTTC. Translating it yields CASSYVAASYEQYF. The V gene is TRBV6-9, the J gene TRBJ2-7; no clear D gene. Trimming shortened V by 2 bases and J by 0 bases, and 8 bases separated the two germline ends. Per the germline V gene, CDR1 is MNHGY and CDR2 is SVAAGI. The CDR3 totals 14 residues.

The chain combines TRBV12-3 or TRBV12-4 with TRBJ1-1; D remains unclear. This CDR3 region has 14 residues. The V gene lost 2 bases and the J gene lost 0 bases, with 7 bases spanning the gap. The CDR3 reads CASSLPRVNTEAFF. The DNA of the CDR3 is TGTGCCAGCAGTTTACCCAGAGTGAACACTGAAGCTTTCTTT.